The present T cell receptor beta chain was sequenced within a study of CD8+ T cells in alopecia areata. It was cDNA, reverse transcribed from extracted RNA, that served as the sequencing template. Profiling relied on immunoSEQ multiplex PCR, and the TCRdb table lists in-frame clones only, not all of them. This table holds 150,000 or so clones, about 88% found once. Germline CDR1 LGHNA, CDR2 YNFKEQ. Losses at the gene ends were 0 bases for V and 0 bases for J; bases not matched to a gene: 4. The CDR3 extends over 18 amino acids. Treatment in this sample: oral pan-JAK inhibitor, 5-10 mg twice daily. Sequenced here: CD8+ T cells sorted from blood, sampled at week 4, from a patient treated with tofacitinib. This chain uses TRBV4-2 with TRBJ2-5; 13 nucleotides match TRBD2. The TCR originated in a human donor with alopecia areata. The CDR3 protein is CASSQDSGTSGNQETQYF. The CDR3 DNA sequence: TGTGCCAGCAGCCAAGATTCCGGGACTAGCGGGAACCAAGAGACCCAGTACTTC.